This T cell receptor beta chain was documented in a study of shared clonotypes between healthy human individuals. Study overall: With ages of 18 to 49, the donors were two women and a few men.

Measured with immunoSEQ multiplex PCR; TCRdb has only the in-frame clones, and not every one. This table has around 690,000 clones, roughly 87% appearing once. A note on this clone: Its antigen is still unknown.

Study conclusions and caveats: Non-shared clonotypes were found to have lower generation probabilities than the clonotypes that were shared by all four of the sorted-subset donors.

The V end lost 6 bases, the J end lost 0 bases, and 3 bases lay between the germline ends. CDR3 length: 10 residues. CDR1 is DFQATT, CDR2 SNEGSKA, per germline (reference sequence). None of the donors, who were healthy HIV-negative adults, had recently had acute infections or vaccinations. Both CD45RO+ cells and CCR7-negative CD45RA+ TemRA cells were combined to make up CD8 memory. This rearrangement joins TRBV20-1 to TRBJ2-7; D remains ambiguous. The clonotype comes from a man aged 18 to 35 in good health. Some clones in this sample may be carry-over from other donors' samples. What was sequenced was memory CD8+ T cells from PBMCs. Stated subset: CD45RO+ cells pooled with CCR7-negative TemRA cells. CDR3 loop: CSATSYEQYF. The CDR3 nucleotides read TGCAGTGCCACCTCCTACGAGCAGTACTTC.